The source of this TCR beta chain is a study of blood T cell repertoires in COVID-19. In the study overall: Samples came from the United States, Italy and Spain, spanning acute and convalescent COVID-19. T cells, B-cell-depleted T cells, or PBMCs supplied cDNA or gDNA.

Authors' data handling: By means of reference gene primer amplification, nucleated cell counts were estimated. Profiling relied on immunoSEQ multiplex PCR, and the TCRdb table lists in-frame clones only, not all of them. That table furnishes V, J and clone size, whereas the DNA furnished D and trimming. The table has 250,000 to 300,000 clones, around 84% seen once. The participants were between about 18 and 90 years old and came from 24 US areas. V shed 5 bases and J shed 0 bases, with 18 bases lying between them. CDR1 is GTSNPN, CDR2 SVGIG, per germline (reference sequence). CDR3 length: 16 amino acids.

The chain links TRBV30 to TRBJ2-3; D is perhaps TRBD2 (5 bases). Sequenced: PBMCs or T cells enriched from blood (not recorded which). The source is a man aged 25-45 years with acute COVID-19. This CDR3 is CAWSHQAGSSTDTQYF. In nucleotides, the CDR3 is TGTGCCTGGTCCCATCAGGCGGGTTCCAGCACAGATACGCAGTATTTT.